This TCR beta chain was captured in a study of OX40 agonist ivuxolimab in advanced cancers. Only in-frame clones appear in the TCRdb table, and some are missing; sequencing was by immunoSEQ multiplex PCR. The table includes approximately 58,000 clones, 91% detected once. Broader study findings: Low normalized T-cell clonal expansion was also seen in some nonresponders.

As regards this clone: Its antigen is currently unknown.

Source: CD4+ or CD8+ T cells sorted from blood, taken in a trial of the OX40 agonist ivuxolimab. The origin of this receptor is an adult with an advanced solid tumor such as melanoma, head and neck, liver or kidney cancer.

The CDR3 sequence: CASSISLTIETQYF. CDR3 coding DNA: TGTGCCAGTAGTATTAGCCTTACTATAGAGACCCAGTACTTC. The chain uses TRBV19 and TRBJ2-5; D ambiguous. CDR3 length: 14 residues. Trimming left V 3 bases short and J 4 bases short, with 12 bases between. CDR1 is LNHDA and CDR2 is SQIVND in the germline V gene (reference sequence).